These T cell receptor beta chains were read from a single sample in a study of blood T cell repertoires in COVID-19. The protocol was immunoSEQ multiplex PCR, while the TCRdb copy is restricted to in-frame clones and leaves out a portion. The sample shows about 200,000 clones, 65% to 90% of them seen only once. Sequencing was done on a sample of peripheral blood. Source of these receptors: a man aged 50-60 years with active or convalescent COVID-19. Each CDR3 is given with its conserved first and last residue. The order of the fields is CDR3 length, V gene, J gene, D gene, clone size, CDR3 DNA, CDR3 protein. D genes are given only for firm matches. Size is stated for part of the rows, as once, few or many counts, or as a class when the clone is expanded.

15	TRBV5-6	TRBJ2-3	TRBD2	few	TGTGCCAGCAGCTCGACTAGCGGGGGGGTAGATACGCAGTATTTT	CASSSTSGGVDTQYF
15	TRBV2	TRBJ1-4	TRBD1	-	TGTGCCAGCAGCGGTCAGGGGGGCCGAGACGAAAAACTGTTTTTT	CASSGQGGRDEKLFF
13	TRBV2	TRBJ1-4	TRBD1	-	TGTGCCAGCGGACAGGGGGATGTTGAAAAACTGTTTTTT	CASGQGDVEKLFF
19	TRBV28	TRBJ2-5	TRBD2	-	TGTGCCAGCAGTTTAGTTCGGACTAGCGGGAGAGGAGTCCAAGAGACCCAGTACTTC	CASSLVRTSGRGVQETQYF
11	TRBV6-2/TRBV6-3	TRBJ1-2	-	few	TGTGCCAGCAGCTCCAGAAGAGGCTACACCTTC	CASSSRRGYTF
19	TRBV14	TRBJ2-1	TRBD2	-	TGTGCCAGCAGCCATTCTCTTGAACGGGGCGGGAGGTCTTACAATGAGCAGTTCTTC	CASSHSLERGGRSYNEQFF
16	TRBV27	TRBJ1-5	TRBD1	-	TGTGCCAGCAGAGCTAACGGACAGGACGGCAATCAGCCCCAGCATTTT	CASRANGQDGNQPQHF
14	TRBV9	TRBJ1-2	-	-	TGTGCCAGCAGCCCTCGGACAGACGGAGATGGCTACACCTTC	CASSPRTDGDGYTF
17	TRBV13	TRBJ2-2	TRBD2	-	TGTGCCAGCAGCTCCCGACTAGCGGGGGGAGATGGCGGGGAGCTGTTTTTT	CASSSRLAGGDGGELFF
15	TRBV2	TRBJ2-7	TRBD1	few	TGTGCCAGCAGCGACCGGGACAGGGGTGTGTACGAGCAGTACTTC	CASSDRDRGVYEQYF
13	TRBV3-1/TRBV3-2	TRBJ2-5	TRBD1	-	TGTGCCAGCATCCGAGGGGGCGGTGAGACCCAGTACTTC	CASIRGGGETQYF
15	TRBV5-6	TRBJ1-1	TRBD1	-	TGTGCCAGCAGCAACCTGAGGACAGGGAACACTGAAGCTTTCTTT	CASSNLRTGNTEAFF
16	TRBV4-3	TRBJ1-4	-	-	TGCGCCAGCAGCCAAGAACTCCCGGGGTTTAATGAAAAACTGTTTTTT	CASSQELPGFNEKLFF
13	TRBV28	TRBJ2-2	TRBD2	-	TGTGCCGGACGGGAGGAGGGCACCGGGGAGCTGTTTTTT	CAGREEGTGELFF
13	TRBV20-1	TRBJ1-6	TRBD1	-	TGCAGTGCAAGTACAGGGGCAGATTCACCCCTCCACTTT	CSASTGADSPLHF
16	TRBV7-2	TRBJ2-5	TRBD2	-	TGTGCCAGCAGCTTAGGGGCGGGAGGAGTGGAGGAGACCCAGTACTTC	CASSLGAGGVEETQYF
13	TRBV19	TRBJ1-5	TRBD1	few	TGTGCCAGTAGACGTGACAGGGACCAGCCCCAGCATTTT	CASRRDRDQPQHF
14	TRBV9	TRBJ1-2	TRBD1	-	TGTGCCAGCAGCGTCGACTGGACAGGCTATGGCTACACCTTC	CASSVDWTGYGYTF
18	TRBV9	TRBJ2-6	TRBD1	once	TGTGCCAGCAGGTTACCGGGACAGGGTCAAGCTGGGGCCAACGTCCTGACTTTC	CASRLPGQGQAGANVLTF
13	TRBV19	TRBJ1-3	-	-	TGTGCCAGTAGTCGGGGGAAAGGAAACACCATATATTTT	CASSRGKGNTIYF
17	TRBV27	TRBJ2-7	TRBD2	-	TGTGCCAGCAGTTTAAGGGGACTAGCGGGGACGTACTACGAGCAGTACTTC	CASSLRGLAGTYYEQYF
14	TRBV30	TRBJ2-1	TRBD1	-	TGTGCCTGGAGTAAGGGACAGGGGTGCAATGAGCAGTTCTTC	CAWSKGQGCNEQFF
11	TRBV7-2	TRBJ2-1	-	once	TGTGCCAGCAGCCGAAGGGGCGAGCAGTTCTTC	CASSRRGEQFF
13	TRBV5-1	TRBJ2-7	-	-	TGCGCCAGCAGCGCGGAAAGCTCCTACGAGCAGTACTTC	CASSAESSYEQYF
15	TRBV4-3	TRBJ1-4	-	few	TGCGCCAGCAGCAGCGGGCGGGGTGGAAGTGAAAAACTGTTTTTT	CASSSGRGGSEKLFF
16	TRBV4-3	TRBJ2-3	TRBD2	-	TGCGCCAGCAGCCAAGTGCTAGCGGCAAGCACAGATACGCAGTATTTT	CASSQVLAASTDTQYF
14	TRBV5-8	TRBJ2-5	-	-	TGTGCCGGCGGGATTGGGCAGGGCCTAGAGACCCAGTACTTC	CAGGIGQGLETQYF
13	TRBV7-3	TRBJ2-5	-	-	TGTGCCAGCAGCTTAGGCCAGGGAACGACCCAGTACTTC	CASSLGQGTTQYF
15	TRBV19	TRBJ1-5	-	-	TGTGCCAGTAGTAGTAGGCAGGGGATCAATCAGCCCCAGCATTTT	CASSSRQGINQPQHF
14	TRBV9	TRBJ2-5	TRBD2	-	TGTGCCAGCAGCAGGACTAGCGTATCGGAGACCCAGTACTTC	CASSRTSVSETQYF
14	TRBV5-1	TRBJ2-2	-	-	TGCGCCAGCAGCTTGCACTCCTACACCGGGGAGCTGTTTTTT	CASSLHSYTGELFF
16	TRBV28	TRBJ2-2	-	-	TGTGCCAGCAGCCTCGGACTAGGGGGGGACACCGGGGAGCTGTTTTTT	CASSLGLGGDTGELFF
13	TRBV7-2	TRBJ2-1	-	-	TGTGCCAGCAGCTTAGTGTCGGGGAGCGAGCAGTTCTTC	CASSLVSGSEQFF
14	TRBV28	TRBJ1-5	-	-	TGTGCCAGCAGTGGGGACATTAGCAATCAGCCCCAGCATTTT	CASSGDISNQPQHF
16	TRBV15	TRBJ1-5	TRBD1	-	TGTGCCACCAGCACAGAGTTGGACAGGGTCAATCAGCCCCAGCATTTT	CATSTELDRVNQPQHF
16	TRBV9	TRBJ2-3	TRBD2	-	TGTGCCAGCAGCGACGGGACTAGCGGGGCGGGAGATACGCAGTATTTT	CASSDGTSGAGDTQYF
14	TRBV7-8	TRBJ2-5	-	-	TGTGCCAGCAGCTCGACTTTAGACCCAGAGACCCAGTACTTC	CASSSTLDPETQYF
15	TRBV18	TRBJ2-7	TRBD1	-	TGTGCCAGCTCACCAGGACCGGCAGGGGGCGACGAGCAGTACTTC	CASSPGPAGGDEQYF
15	TRBV7-2	TRBJ1-6	TRBD1	-	TGTGCCAGCAGCTTAGCTGGGGCAGGGGGCTCACCCCTCCACTTT	CASSLAGAGGSPLHF
14	TRBV2	TRBJ2-4	-	-	TGTGCCAGCAGTGGTCGGGGAGCCAAAAACATTCAGTACTTC	CASSGRGAKNIQYF
14	TRBV24-1	TRBJ2-7	TRBD2	-	TGTGCCACGGGGGGACTAGCGCTTGCCTACGAGCAGTACTTC	CATGGLALAYEQYF
16	TRBV5-4	TRBJ2-2	-	-	TGTGCCAGCAGTCCTGACAGCTCCACGAACACCGGGGAGCTGTTTTTT	CASSPDSSTNTGELFF
16	TRBV5-1	TRBJ2-5	-	-	TGCGCCAGCAGCTTTTCGGCGGGCGGACAGCAAGAGACCCAGTACTTC	CASSFSAGGQQETQYF
17	TRBV5-1	TRBJ2-3	TRBD2	-	TGCGCCAGCAGCTTGGCACTAGCGGGAGGGCCTTCAGATACGCAGTATTTT	CASSLALAGGPSDTQYF
10	TRBV7-7	TRBJ2-2	-	few	TGTGTCCCGGGGACCGGGGAGCTGTTTTTT	CVPGTGELFF
14	TRBV18	TRBJ1-1	-	-	TGTGCCAGCTCACCTAGTGGAGGGCACACTGAAGCTTTCTTT	CASSPSGGHTEAFF
15	TRBV24-1	TRBJ1-3	-	few	TGTGCCACCAGTGATCCAGGGTCAGGTGGAAACACCATATATTTT	CATSDPGSGGNTIYF
13	TRBV5-8	TRBJ2-3	TRBD1	-	TGTGCCAGCAGCTTTCACAGGGGGCGCGTGCAGTATTTT	CASSFHRGRVQYF
14	TRBV7-9	TRBJ1-2	-	-	TGTGCCAGCAGCATAGGGGGGCGGATCTATGGCTACACCTTC	CASSIGGRIYGYTF
14	TRBV7-2	TRBJ1-3	-	-	TGTGCCAGCAGCTTAAGGATGGGCGGAAACACCATATATTTT	CASSLRMGGNTIYF
16	TRBV2	TRBJ1-1	-	-	TGTGCCAGCAGTGAAGCCGTAGGGACTACCTACACTGAAGCTTTCTTT	CASSEAVGTTYTEAFF
17	TRBV23-1	TRBJ1-5	-	-	TGCGCCAGCAGTCAATCACTATTACATTATAGCAATCAGCCCCAGCATTTT	CASSQSLLHYSNQPQHF
14	TRBV18	TRBJ1-5	-	-	TGTGCCAGCTCCAAGGACAGTAGCAATCAGCCCCAGCATTTT	CASSKDSSNQPQHF
18	TRBV9	TRBJ2-7	TRBD2	-	TGTGCCAGCAGCATCCCGGGACTAGCGGGAGGGAGCTCCTACGAGCAGTACTTC	CASSIPGLAGGSSYEQYF
16	TRBV18	TRBJ1-2	TRBD1	-	TGTGCCAGCTCACCAAAGTCCCGGACAGGGAACTATGGCTACACCTTC	CASSPKSRTGNYGYTF
16	TRBV28	TRBJ1-2	TRBD1	-	TGTGCCAGCAGTTACCTATACCCCGGGACAGGGTTCGGCTACACCTTC	CASSYLYPGTGFGYTF
17	TRBV7-2	TRBJ2-1	TRBD2	-	TGTGCCAGCAGCCTACTAGCGGGGGGGTTATATTACAATGAGCAGTTCTTC	CASSLLAGGLYYNEQFF
14	TRBV19	TRBJ2-3	-	-	TGTGCCAGTAGTATAACGCGGGGCACAGATACGCAGTATTTT	CASSITRGTDTQYF
13	TRBV12-3/TRBV12-4	TRBJ1-2	-	-	TGTGCCAGCAGTTTAGGTGGGGCCTACGGCTACACCTTC	CASSLGGAYGYTF
15	TRBV28	TRBJ2-3	-	-	TGTGCCAGCAGTTCCCGCAGGGCGGAAGGAGATACGCAGTATTTT	CASSSRRAEGDTQYF